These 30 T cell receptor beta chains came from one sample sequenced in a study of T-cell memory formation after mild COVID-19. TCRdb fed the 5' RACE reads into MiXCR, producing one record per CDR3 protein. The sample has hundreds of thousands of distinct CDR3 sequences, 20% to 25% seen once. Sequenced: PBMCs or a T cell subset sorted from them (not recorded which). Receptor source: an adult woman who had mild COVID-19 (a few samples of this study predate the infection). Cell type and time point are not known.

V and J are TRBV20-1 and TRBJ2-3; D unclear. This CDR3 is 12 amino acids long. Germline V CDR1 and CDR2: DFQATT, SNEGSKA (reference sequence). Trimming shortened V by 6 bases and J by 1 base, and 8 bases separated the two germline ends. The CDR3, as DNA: TGCAGTGCGCTCTACGGCACAGATACGCAGTATTTT. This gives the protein CSALYGTDTQYF.

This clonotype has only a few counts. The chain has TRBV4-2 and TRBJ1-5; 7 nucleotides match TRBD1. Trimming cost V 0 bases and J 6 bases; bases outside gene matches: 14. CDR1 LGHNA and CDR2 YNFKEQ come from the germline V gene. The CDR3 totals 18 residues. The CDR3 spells CASSQDRLRDRARQPQHF. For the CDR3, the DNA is TGTGCCAGCAGCCAAGATCGGCTTCGAGACAGGGCTCGTCAGCCCCAGCATTTT.

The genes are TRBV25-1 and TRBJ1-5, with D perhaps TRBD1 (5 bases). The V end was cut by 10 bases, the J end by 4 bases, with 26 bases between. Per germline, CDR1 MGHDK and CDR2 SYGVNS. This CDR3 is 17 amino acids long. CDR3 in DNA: TGTGCCAAGCAAAGGTGGGACGACACTGCCTCTAATCAGCCCCAGCATTTT. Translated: CAKQRWDDTASNQPQHF.

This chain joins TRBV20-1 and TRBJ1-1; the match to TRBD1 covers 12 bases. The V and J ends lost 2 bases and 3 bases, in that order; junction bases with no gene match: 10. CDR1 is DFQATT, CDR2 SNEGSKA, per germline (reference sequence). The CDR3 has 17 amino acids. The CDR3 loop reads CSARPITWDRGHTEAFF. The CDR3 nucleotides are TGCAGTGCTAGACCGATTACTTGGGACAGGGGGCACACTGAAGCTTTCTTT.

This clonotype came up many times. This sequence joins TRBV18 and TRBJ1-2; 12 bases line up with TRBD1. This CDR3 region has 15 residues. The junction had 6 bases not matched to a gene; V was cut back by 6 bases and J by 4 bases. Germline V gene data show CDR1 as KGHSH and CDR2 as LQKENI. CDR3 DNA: TGTGCCAGCTCCCCGGGACAGGGGGCCCTCTATGGCTACACCTTC. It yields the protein CASSPGQGALYGYTF. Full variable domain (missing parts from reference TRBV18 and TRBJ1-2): NAGVMQNPRHLVRRRGQEARLRCSPMKGHSHVYWYRQLPEEGLKFMVYLQKENIIDESGMPKERFSAEFPKEGPSILRIQQVVRGDSAAYFCASSPGQGALYGYTFGSGTRLTVV.

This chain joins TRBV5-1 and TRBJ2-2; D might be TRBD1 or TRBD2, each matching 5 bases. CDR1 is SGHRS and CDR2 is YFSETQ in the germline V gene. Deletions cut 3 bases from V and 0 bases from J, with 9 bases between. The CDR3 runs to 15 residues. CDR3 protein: CASSWDGANTGELFF. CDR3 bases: TGCGCCAGCAGCTGGGACGGGGCGAACACCGGGGAGCTGTTTTTT.

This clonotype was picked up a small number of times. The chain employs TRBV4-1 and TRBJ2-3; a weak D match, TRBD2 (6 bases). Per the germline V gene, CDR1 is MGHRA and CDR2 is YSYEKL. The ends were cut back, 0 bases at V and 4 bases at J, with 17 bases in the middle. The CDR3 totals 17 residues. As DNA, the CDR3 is TGCGCCAGCAGCCAAGACCCACCCTTAGCGGCTGCAGATACGCAGTATTTT. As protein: CASSQDPPLAAADTQYF.

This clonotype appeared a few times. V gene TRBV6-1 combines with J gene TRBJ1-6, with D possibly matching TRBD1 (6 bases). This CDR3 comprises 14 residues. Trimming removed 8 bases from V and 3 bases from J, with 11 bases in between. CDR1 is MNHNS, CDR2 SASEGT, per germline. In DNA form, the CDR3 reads TGTGCCAGCGGAGGACAGAGCTATAATTCACCCCTCCACTTT. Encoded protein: CASGGQSYNSPLHF.

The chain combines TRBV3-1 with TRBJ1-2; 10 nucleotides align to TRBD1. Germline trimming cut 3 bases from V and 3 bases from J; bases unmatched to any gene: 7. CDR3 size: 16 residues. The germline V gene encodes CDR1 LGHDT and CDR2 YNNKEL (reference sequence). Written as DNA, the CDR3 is TGTGCCAGCAGCCAGCCGGGACAGGGGTATGACTATGGCTACACCTTC. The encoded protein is CASSQPGQGYDYGYTF.

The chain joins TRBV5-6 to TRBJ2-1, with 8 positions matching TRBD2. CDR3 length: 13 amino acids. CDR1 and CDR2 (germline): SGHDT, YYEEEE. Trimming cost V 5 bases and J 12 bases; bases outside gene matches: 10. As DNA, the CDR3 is TGTGCCAGCAGATTCCCGGGGGGGTTAGTGCAGTTCTTC. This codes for CASRFPGGLVQFF. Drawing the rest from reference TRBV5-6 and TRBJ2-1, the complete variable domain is DAGVTQSPTHLIKTRGQQVTLRCSPKSGHDTVSWYQQALGQGPQFIFQYYEEEERQRGNFPDRFSGHQFPNYSSELNVNALLLGDSALYLCASRFPGGLVQFFGPGTRLTVL.

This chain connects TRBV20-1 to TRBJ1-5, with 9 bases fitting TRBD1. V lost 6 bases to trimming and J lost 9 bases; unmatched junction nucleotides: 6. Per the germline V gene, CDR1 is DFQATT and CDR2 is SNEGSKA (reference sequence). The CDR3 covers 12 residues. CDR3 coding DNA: TGCAGTGCGCTACAGGGGGCGCGGCCCCAGCATTTT. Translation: CSALQGARPQHF.

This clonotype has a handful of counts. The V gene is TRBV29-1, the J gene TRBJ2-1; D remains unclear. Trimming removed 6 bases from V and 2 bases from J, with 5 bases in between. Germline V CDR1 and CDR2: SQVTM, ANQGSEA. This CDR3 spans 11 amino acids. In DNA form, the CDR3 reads TGCAGCGTGGACGCCTACAATGAGCAGTTCTTC. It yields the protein CSVDAYNEQFF.

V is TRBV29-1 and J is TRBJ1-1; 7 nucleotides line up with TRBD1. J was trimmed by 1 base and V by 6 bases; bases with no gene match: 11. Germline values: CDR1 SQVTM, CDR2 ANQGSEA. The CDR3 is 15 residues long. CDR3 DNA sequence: TGCAGCGTCCAAAATCAGGGGGGGAAGAACACTGAAGCTTTCTTT. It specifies CSVQNQGGKNTEAFF.

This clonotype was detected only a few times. CDR3 loop: CASSLNRGGGYGYTF. CDR3 DNA: TGTGCCAGCAGCTTGAACAGGGGCGGCGGCTATGGCTACACCTTC. This sequence joins TRBV11-1 and TRBJ1-2; 7 bases match TRBD1. The CDR3 extends over 15 amino acids. V was clipped by 3 bases and J by 4 bases; unmatched bases: 8. Germline values: CDR1 SGHAT, CDR2 FQDESV (reference sequence).

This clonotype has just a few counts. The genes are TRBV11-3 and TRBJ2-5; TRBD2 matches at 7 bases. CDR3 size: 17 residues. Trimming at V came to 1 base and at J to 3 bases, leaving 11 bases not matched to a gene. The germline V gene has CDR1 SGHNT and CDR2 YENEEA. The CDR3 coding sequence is TGTGCCAGCAGCTTAGTCGCGCGGGAGTGGGGGGAAGAGACCCAGTACTTC. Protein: CASSLVAREWGEETQYF.

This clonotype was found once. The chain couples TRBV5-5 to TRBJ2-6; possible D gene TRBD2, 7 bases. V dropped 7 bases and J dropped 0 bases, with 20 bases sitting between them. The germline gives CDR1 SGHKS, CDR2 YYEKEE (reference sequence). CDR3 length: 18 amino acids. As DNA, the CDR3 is TGTGCCAGCCTGTCTTCGGGGGGCGTTAGCTCTGGGGCCAACGTCCTGACTTTC. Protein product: CASLSSGGVSSGANVLTF.

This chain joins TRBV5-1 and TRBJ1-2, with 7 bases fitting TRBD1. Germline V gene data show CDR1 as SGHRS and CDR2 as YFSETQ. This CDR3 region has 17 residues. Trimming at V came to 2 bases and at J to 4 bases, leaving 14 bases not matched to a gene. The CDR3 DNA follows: TGCGCCAGCAGCTTCAACCTACCAGGGACAGTTCTCTATGGCTACACCTTC. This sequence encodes CASSFNLPGTVLYGYTF. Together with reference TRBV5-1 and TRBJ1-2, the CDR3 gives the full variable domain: KAGVTQTPRYLIKTRGQQVTLSCSPISGHRSVSWYQQTPGQGLQFLFEYFSETQRNKGNFPGRFSGRQFSNSRSEMNVSTLELGDSALYLCASSFNLPGTVLYGYTFGSGTRLTVV.

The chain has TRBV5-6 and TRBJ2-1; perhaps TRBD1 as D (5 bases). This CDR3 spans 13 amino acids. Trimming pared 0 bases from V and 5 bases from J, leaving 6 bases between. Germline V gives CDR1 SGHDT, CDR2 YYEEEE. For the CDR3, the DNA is TGTGCCAGCAGCTTGGGACAGCACAATGAGCAGTTCTTC. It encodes CASSLGQHNEQFF.

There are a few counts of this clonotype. CDR3 sequence reads: CATSDPGRASGKGSYNEQFF. The CDR3 DNA is TGTGCCACCAGTGACCCGGGGCGGGCTAGCGGGAAGGGGTCTTACAATGAGCAGTTCTTC. This chain links TRBV24-1 with TRBJ2-1; 9 bases line up with TRBD2. The germline CDR1 and CDR2 sequences are KGHDR and SFDVKD. Losses at the gene ends were 4 bases for V and 4 bases for J; bases not matched to a gene: 19. CDR3 length equals 20 residues.

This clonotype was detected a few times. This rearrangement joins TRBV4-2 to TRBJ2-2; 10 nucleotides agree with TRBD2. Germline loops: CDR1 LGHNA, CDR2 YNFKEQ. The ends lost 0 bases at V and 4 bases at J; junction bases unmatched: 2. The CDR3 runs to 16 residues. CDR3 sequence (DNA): TGTGCCAGCAGCCAAGATCGACTAGCGGGCACCGGGGAGCTGTTTTTT. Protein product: CASSQDRLAGTGELFF.

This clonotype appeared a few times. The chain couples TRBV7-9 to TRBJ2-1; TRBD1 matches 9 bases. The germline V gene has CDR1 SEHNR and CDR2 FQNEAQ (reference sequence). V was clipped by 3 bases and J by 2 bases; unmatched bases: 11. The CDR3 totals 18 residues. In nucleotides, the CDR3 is TGTGCCAGCAGCTTCGGTCCCGGGACAGGGACGACCTACAATGAGCAGTTCTTC. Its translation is CASSFGPGTGTTYNEQFF. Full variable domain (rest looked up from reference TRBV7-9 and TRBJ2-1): DTGVSQNPRHKITKRGQNVTFRCDPISEHNRLYWYRQTLGQGPEFLTYFQNEAQLEKSRLLSDRFSAERPKGSFSTLEIQRTEQGDSAMYLCASSFGPGTGTTYNEQFFGPGTRLTVL.

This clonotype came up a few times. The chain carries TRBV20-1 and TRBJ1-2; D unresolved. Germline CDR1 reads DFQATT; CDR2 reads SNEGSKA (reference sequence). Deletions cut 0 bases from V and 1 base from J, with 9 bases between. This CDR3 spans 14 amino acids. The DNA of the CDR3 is TGCAGTGCTAGAGATCTAAGAATTAACTATGGCTACACCTTC. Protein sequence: CSARDLRINYGYTF.

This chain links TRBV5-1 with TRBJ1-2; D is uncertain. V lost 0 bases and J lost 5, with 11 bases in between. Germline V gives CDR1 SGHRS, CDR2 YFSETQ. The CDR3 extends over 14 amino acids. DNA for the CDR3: TGCGCCAGCAGCTTGGAGGTGGTACGGTATGGCTACACCTTC. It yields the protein CASSLEVVRYGYTF.

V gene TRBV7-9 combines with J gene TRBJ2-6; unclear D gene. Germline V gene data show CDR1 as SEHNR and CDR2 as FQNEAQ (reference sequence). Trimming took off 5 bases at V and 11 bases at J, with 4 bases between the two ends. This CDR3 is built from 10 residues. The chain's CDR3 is CASSRDVLTF. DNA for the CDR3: TGTGCCAGCAGCCGGGACGTCCTGACTTTC. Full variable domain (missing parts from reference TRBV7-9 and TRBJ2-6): DTGVSQNPRHKITKRGQNVTFRCDPISEHNRLYWYRQTLGQGPEFLTYFQNEAQLEKSRLLSDRFSAERPKGSFSTLEIQRTEQGDSAMYLCASSRDVLTFGAGSRLTVL.

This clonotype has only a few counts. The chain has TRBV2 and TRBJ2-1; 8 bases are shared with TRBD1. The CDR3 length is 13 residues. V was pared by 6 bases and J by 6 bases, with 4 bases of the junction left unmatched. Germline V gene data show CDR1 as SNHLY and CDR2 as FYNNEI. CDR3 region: CASRMDRANEQFF. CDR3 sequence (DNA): TGTGCCAGCAGAATGGACAGGGCCAATGAGCAGTTCTTC.

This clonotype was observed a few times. This CDR3 reads CASSQQWTATDTQYF. The CDR3 DNA sequence: TGCGCCAGCAGCCAACAGTGGACAGCCACAGATACGCAGTATTTT. This rearrangement joins TRBV4-1 to TRBJ2-3, with D tentatively TRBD1 (6 bases). V lost 2 bases and J lost 2, with 11 bases in between. The germline gives CDR1 MGHRA, CDR2 YSYEKL. The CDR3 covers 15 residues.

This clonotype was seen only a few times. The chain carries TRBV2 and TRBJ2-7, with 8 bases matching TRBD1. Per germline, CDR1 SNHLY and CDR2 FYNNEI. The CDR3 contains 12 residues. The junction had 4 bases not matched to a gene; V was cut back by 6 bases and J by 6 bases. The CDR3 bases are TGTGCCAGCAGGACGACAGGGGTCGAGCAGTACTTC. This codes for CASRTTGVEQYF.

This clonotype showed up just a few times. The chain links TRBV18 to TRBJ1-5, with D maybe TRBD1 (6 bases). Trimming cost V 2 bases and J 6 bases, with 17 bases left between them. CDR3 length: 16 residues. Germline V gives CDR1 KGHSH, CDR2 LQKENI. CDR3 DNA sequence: TGTGCCAGCTCACCAGCTACAGGGCGGGTAGCTCAGCCCCAGCATTTT. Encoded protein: CASSPATGRVAQPQHF. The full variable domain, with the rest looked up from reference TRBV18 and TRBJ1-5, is NAGVMQNPRHLVRRRGQEARLRCSPMKGHSHVYWYRQLPEEGLKFMVYLQKENIIDESGMPKERFSAEFPKEGPSILRIQQVVRGDSAAYFCASSPATGRVAQPQHFGDGTRLSIL.

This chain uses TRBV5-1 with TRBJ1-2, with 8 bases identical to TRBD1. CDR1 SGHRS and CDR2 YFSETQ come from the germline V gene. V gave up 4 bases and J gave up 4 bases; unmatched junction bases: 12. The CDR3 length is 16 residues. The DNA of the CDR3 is TGCGCCAGCAGCCCAACAACATCTACAGGGGGCTATGGCTACACCTTC. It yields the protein CASSPTTSTGGYGYTF.

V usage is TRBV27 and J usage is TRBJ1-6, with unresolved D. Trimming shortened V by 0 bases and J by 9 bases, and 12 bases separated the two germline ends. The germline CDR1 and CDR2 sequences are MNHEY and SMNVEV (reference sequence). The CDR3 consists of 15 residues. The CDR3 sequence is CASSLSGVVGSPLHF. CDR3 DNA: TGTGCCAGCAGTTTATCAGGCGTCGTCGGTTCACCCCTCCACTTT.